This T cell receptor (beta chain) was obtained from a study of blood T cell repertoires in COVID-19. The wider study: From T cells, B-cell-depleted T cells, or PBMCs came the material, which was cDNA or gDNA.

Germline V gene data show CDR1 as SEHNR and CDR2 as FQNEAQ (reference sequence). J was trimmed by 1 base and V by 5 bases; bases with no gene match: 6. CDR3 size: 16 residues. Clinical history reported by participants formed the basis on which cohorts were assigned. Per the original methods: Reference gene primer amplification gave nucleated cell count estimates. Profiling relied on immunoSEQ multiplex PCR, and the TCRdb table lists in-frame clones only, not all of them. That table supplies the V and J calls and clone size; D and trimming were determined from the DNA. The sample carries hundreds of thousands of clones, around 86% recorded once.

The chain links TRBV7-9 to TRBJ1-3, with 9 positions matching TRBD1. This TCR was recovered from a man aged 18 to 29 who had recovered from COVID-19. Sequencing was performed on PBMCs or T cells enriched from blood (not recorded which). The CDR3 is CASSPRDRESGNTIYF. As DNA, the CDR3 is TGTGCCAGCAGCCCAAGGGACAGGGAATCTGGAAACACCATATATTTT.